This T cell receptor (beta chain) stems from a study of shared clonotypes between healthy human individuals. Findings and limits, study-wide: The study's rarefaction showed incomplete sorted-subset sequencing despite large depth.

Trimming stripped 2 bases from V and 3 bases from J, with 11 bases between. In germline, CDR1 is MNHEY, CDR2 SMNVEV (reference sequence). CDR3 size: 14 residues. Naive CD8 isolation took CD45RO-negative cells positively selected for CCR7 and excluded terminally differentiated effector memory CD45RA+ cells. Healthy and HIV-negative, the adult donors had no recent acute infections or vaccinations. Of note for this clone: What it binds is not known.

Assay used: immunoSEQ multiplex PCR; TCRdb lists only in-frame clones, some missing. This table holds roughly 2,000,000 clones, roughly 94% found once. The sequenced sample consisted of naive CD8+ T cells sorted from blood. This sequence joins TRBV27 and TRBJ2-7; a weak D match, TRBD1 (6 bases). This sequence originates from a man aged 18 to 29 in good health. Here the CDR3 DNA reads TGTGCCAGCAGTTTAAAGGGACACGGCTACGAGCAGTACTTC. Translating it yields CASSLKGHGYEQYF.